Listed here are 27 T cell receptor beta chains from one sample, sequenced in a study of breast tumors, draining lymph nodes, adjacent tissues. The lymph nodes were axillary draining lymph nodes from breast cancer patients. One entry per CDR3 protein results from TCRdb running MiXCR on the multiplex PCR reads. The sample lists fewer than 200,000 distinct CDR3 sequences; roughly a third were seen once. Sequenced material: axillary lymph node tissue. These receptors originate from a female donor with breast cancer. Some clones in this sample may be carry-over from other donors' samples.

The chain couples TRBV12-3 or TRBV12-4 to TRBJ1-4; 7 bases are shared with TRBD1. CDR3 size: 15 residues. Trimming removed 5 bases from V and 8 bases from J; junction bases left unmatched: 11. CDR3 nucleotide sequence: TGTGCCAGCAGTGCAGTCACACAGGGGTGGGAAAAACTGTTTTTT. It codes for CASSAVTQGWEKLFF.

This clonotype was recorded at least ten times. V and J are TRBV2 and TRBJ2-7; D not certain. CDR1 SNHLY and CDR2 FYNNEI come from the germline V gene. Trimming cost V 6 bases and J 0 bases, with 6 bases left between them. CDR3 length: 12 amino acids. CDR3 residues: CASSYASYEQYF. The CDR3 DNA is TGTGCCAGCAGCTACGCCTCCTACGAGCAGTACTTC.

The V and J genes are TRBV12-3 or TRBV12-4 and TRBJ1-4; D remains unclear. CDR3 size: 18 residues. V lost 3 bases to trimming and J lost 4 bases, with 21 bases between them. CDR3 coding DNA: TGTGCCAGCAGTTTGACTAGCGGGAGAGGGCTGAGTAATGAAAAACTGTTTTTT. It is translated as CASSLTSGRGLSNEKLFF.

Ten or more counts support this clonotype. The CDR3 nucleotides read TGTGCCATCAGTGAGTCGGGACAGAGAAATAGCAATCAGCCCCAGCATTTT. Its protein is CAISESGQRNSNQPQHF. The chain is built from TRBV10-3 and TRBJ1-5; TRBD1 agrees at 7 bases. V was pared by 0 bases and J by 0 bases, with 5 bases of the junction left unmatched. Germline V gene sequence: CDR1 ENHRY, CDR2 SYGVKD. The CDR3 runs 17 residues.

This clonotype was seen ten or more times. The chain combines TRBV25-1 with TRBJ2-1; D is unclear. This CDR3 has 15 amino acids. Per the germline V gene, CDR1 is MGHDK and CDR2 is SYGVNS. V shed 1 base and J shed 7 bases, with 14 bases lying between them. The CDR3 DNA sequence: TGTGCCAGCAGTGAATGGTACACGATAGGGAATGAGCAGTTCTTC. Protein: CASSEWYTIGNEQFF.

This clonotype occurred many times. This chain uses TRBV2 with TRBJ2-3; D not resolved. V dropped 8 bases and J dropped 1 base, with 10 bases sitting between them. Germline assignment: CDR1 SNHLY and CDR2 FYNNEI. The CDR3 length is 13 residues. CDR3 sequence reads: CASPRVRTDTQYF. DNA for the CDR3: TGTGCCAGCCCACGGGTTCGCACAGATACGCAGTATTTT.

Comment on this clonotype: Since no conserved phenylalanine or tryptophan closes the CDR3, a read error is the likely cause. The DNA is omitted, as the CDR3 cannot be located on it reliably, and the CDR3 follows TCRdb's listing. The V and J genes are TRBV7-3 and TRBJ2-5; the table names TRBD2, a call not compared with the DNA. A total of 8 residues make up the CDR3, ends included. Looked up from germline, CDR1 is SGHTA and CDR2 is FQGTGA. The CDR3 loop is CASSFLAG.

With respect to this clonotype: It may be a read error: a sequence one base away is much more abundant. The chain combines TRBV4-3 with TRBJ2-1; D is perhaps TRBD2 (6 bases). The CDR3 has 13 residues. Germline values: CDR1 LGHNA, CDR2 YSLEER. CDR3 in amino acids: CASSHGTWDEQSF. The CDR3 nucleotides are TGCGCCAGCAGCCACGGGACTTGGGATGAGCAGTCCTTC.

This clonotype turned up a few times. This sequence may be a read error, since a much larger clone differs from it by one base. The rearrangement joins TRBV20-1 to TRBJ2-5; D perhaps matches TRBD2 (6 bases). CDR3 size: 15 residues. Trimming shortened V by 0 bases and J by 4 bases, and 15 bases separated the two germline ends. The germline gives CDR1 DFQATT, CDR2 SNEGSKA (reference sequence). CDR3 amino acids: CSARDPTGGAETQYF. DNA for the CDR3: TGCAGTGCTAGAGACCCCACGGGCGGGGCAGAGACCCAGTACTTC.

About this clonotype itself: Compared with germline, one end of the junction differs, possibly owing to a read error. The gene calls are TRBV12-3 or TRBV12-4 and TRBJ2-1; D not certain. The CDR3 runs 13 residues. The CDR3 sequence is CTSSSPSYNEQFF. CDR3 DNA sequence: TGTACCAGCTCGAGCCCCTCCTACAATGAGCAGTTCTTC.

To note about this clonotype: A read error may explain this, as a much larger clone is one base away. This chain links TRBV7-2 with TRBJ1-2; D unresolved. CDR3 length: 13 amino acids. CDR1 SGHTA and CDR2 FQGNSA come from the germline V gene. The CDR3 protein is CASSLSREGGYAF. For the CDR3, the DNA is TGTGCCAGCAGCTTATCCCGGGAGGGTGGCTACGCCTTC. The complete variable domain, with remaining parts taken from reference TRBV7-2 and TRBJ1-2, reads GAGVSQSPSNKVTEKGKDVELRCDPISGHTALYWYRQSLGQGLEFLIYFQGNSAPDKSGLPSDRFSAERTGGSVSTLTIQRTQQEDSAVYLCASSLSREGGYAFGSGTRLTVV.

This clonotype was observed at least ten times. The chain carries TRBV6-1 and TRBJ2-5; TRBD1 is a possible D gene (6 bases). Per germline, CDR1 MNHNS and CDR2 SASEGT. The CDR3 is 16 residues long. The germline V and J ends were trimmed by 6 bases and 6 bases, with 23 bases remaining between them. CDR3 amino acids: CASSPNRDSWYKTQYF. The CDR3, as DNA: TGTGCCAGCAGCCCGAACAGGGATAGTTGGTATAAGACCCAGTACTTC.

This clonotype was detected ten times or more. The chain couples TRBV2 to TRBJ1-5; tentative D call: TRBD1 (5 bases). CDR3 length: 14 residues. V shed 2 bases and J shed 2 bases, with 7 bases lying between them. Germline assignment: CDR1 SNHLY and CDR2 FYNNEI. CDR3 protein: CASSERGRNQPQHF. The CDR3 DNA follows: TGTGCCAGCAGTGAACGGGGACGCAATCAGCCCCAGCATTTT.

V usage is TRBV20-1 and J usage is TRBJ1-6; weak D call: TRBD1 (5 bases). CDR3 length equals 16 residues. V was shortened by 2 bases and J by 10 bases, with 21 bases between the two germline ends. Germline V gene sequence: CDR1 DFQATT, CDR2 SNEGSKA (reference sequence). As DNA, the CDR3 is TGCAGTGCTAGACAGTCCCGGGACGCAGGAGAATCACCCCTCCACTTT. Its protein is CSARQSRDAGESPLHF.

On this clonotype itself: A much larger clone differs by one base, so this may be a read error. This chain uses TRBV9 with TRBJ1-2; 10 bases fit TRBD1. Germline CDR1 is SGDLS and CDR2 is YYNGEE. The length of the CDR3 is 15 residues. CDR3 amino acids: CASSSGQGVNCGYTF. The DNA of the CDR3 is TGTGCCAGCAGCTCAGGACAGGGGGTTAACTGTGGCTACACCTTC.

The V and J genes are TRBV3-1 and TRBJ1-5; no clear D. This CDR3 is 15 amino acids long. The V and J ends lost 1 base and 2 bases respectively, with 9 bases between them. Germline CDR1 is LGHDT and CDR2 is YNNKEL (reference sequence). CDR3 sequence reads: CASSQGTGRNQPQHF. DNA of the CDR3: TGTGCCAGCAGCCAAGGGACTGGACGCAATCAGCCCCAGCATTTT. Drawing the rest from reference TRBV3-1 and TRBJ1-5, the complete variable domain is DTAVSQTPKYLVTQMGNDKSIKCEQNLGHDTMYWYKQDSKKFLKIMFSYNNKELIINETVPNRFSPKSPDKAHLNLHINSLELGDSAVYFCASSQGTGRNQPQHFGDGTRLSIL.

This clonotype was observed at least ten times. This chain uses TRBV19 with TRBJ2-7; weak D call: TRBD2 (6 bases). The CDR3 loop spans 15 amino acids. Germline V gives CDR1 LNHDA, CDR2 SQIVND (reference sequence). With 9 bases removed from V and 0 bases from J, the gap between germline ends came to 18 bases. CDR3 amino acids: CASAFFGGPSYEQYF. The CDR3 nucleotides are TGTGCCAGCGCCTTTTTTGGAGGGCCCTCCTACGAGCAGTACTTC. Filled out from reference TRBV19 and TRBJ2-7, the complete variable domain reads DGGITQSPKYLFRKEGQNVTLSCEQNLNHDAMYWYRQDPGQGLRLIYYSQIVNDFQKGDIAEGYSVSREKKESFPLTVTSAQKNPTAFYLCASAFFGGPSYEQYFGPGTRLTVT.

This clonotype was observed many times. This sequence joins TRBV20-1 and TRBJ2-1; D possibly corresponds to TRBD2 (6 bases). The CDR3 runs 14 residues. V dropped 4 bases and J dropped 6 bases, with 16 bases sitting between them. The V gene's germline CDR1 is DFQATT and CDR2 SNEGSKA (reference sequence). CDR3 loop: CSATSKDYFNEQFF. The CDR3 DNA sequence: TGCAGTGCTACCTCCAAGGACTATTTCAATGAGCAGTTCTTC.

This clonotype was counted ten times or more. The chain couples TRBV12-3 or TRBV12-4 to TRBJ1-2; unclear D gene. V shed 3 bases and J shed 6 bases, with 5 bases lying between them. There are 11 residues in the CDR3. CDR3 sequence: CASSFGDGYTF. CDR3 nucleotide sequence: TGTGCCAGCAGTTTTGGGGATGGCTACACCTTC.

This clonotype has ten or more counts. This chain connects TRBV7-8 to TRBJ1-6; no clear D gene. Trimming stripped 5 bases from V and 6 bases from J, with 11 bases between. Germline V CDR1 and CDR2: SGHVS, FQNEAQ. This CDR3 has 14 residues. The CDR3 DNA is TGTGCCAGCAGCACCCGGGAGGCTAATTCACCCCTCCACTTT. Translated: CASSTREANSPLHF. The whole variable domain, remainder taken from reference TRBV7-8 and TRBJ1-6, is GAGVSQSPRYKVAKRGQDVALRCDPISGHVSLFWYQQALGQGPEFLTYFQNEAQLDKSGLPSDRFFAERPEGSVSTLKIQRTQQEDSAVYLCASSTREANSPLHFGNGTRLTVT.

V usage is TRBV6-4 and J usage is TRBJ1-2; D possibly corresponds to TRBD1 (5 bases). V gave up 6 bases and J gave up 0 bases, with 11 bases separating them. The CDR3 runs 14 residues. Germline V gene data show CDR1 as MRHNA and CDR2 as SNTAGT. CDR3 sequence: CASRIVGANYGYTF. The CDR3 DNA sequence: TGTGCCAGCAGGATTGTGGGGGCTAACTATGGCTACACCTTC.

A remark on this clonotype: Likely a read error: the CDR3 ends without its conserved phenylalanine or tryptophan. CDR3 region: CASSPRSRDNTEKLFL. CDR3 nucleotide sequence: TGTGCCAGCTCACCACGAAGTCGGGACAATACTGAAAAACTGTTTCTT. V is TRBV18 and J is TRBJ1-4; the D gene is possibly TRBD1 (6 bases). Germline values: CDR1 KGHSH, CDR2 LQKENI. This CDR3 has 16 residues. V was clipped by 1 base and J by 7 bases, with 16 bases between them.

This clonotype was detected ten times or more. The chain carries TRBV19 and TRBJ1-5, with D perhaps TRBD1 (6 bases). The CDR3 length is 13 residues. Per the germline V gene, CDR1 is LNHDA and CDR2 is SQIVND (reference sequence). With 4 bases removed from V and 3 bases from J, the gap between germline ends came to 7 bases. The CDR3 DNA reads TGTGCCAGTAGTACAGGGGTCAATCAGCCCCAGCATTTT. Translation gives CASSTGVNQPQHF.

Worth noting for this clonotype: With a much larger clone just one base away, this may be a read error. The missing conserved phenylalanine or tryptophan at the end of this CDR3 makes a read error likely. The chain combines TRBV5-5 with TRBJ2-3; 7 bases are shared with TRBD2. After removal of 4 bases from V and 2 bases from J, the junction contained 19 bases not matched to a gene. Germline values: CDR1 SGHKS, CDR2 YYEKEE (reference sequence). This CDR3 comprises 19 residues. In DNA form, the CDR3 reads TGTGCCAGCAGCCTAAATCCTGGGACTACTAGTGCGATCACAGATACGCAGTATCTT. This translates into CASSLNPGTTSAITDTQYL.

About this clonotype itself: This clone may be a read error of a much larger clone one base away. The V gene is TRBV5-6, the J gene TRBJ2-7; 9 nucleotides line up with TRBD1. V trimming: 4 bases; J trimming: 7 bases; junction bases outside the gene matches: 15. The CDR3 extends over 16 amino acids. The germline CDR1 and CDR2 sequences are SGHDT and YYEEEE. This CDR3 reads CASSRHRDRVYNEQYF. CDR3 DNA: TGTGCCAGCAGCCGTCACCGGGACAGGGTTTACAATGAGCAGTACTTC.

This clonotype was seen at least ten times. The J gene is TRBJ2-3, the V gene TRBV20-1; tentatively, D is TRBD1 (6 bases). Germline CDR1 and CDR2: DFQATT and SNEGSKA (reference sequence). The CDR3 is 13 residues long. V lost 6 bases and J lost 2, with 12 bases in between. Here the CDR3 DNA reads TGCAGTGCCAGTAGACAGGACACAGATACGCAGTATTTT. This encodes CSASRQDTDTQYF.

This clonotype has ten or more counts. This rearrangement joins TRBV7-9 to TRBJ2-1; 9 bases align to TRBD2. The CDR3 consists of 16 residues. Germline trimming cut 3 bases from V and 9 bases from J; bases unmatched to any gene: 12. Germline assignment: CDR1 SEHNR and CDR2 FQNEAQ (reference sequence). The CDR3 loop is CASSFRVSGRLTEQFF. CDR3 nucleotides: TGTGCCAGCAGCTTCCGAGTTAGCGGGAGACTTACTGAGCAGTTCTTC.